The present T cell receptor beta chain was sequenced within a study of OX40 agonist ivuxolimab in advanced cancers. Study-level points and caveats: Nonresponders included some who also had low normalized T-cell clonal expansion. In the 0.1 to 3.0 mg/kg range, CD4+ and CD8+ blood T cells had expanded clonally by week 6. At 0.1-3.0 mg/kg, partial responders had clonal expansion among the lowest observed.

With respect to this clone: Its antigen remains unidentified.

CDR3 length: 16 amino acids. Trimming removed 5 bases from V and 4 bases from J; junction bases left unmatched: 10. Per the germline V gene, CDR1 is SGHDN and CDR2 is FVKESK. Clones were read by immunoSEQ multiplex PCR, and TCRdb kept only the in-frame ones, dropping some. This sample carries some 97,000 clones, approximately 91% of them seen once, and the ten largest clones take roughly 0.15%. The receptor comes from an adult with an advanced solid tumor such as melanoma, head and neck, liver or kidney cancer. Sample: CD4+ or CD8+ T cells sorted from blood, taken in a trial of the OX40 agonist ivuxolimab. The V gene is TRBV14, the J gene TRBJ2-1; 8 nucleotides match TRBD1. The CDR3 is CASSFPGTGAYNEQFF. The CDR3 DNA reads TGTGCCAGCAGCTTCCCCGGGACAGGAGCATACAATGAGCAGTTCTTC.